These 16 T cell receptor beta chains were sequenced from one sample in a study of regulatory T cells in long-lasting Graves disease (dated by TCRdb to the early 2020s). The time point label on this specimen signifies: newly diagnosed GD, antithyroid drugs for less than 3 months. For both TCR sequencing and RNA sequencing, RNA was extracted from PBMCs in TRIzol. The library relied on multiplex PCR. Sequencer: Illumina HiSeq 4000. iRepertoire HTBI primers and Arm-PCR amplification of CDR3 regions were used to construct TCR beta libraries. The public reads were reanalyzed by TCRdb: fastp trimming at Q25, MiXCR alignment, in-frame beta chains only. Merged by CDR3 protein, the rows form single entries marked with the most common genes and DNA. Within this sample are 300,000 to 400,000 distinct CDR3 sequences, with under 20% of them counted one time only. Clones ranked in the top ten supply approximately 35% of the sample.

Source: peripheral blood mononuclear cells (PBMCs), taken at new diagnosis, from a patient treated with antithyroid drugs. The source of these receptors is a female donor with Graves disease.

This clonotype was observed many times. V and J are TRBV7-8 and TRBJ2-7; TRBD2 agrees at 13 bases. Germline assignment: CDR1 SGHVS and CDR2 FQNEAQ. With V trimmed by 4 bases and J by 2 bases, 5 bases remained unmatched. This CDR3 is 16 amino acids long. The chain's CDR3 is CASSYGTSGKTYEQYF. In DNA, the CDR3 is TGTGCCAGCAGCTACGGGACTAGCGGGAAGACCTACGAGCAGTACTTC. Drawing the rest from reference TRBV7-8 and TRBJ2-7, the complete variable domain is GAGVSQSPRYKVAKRGQDVALRCDPISGHVSLFWYQQALGQGPEFLTYFQNEAQLDKSGLPSDRFFAERPEGSVSTLKIQRTQQEDSAVYLCASSYGTSGKTYEQYFGPGTRLTVT.

This clonotype was detected ten times or more. The V gene is TRBV6-2 or TRBV6-3, the J gene TRBJ2-7; TRBD2 aligns across 7 bases. Germline lookup yields CDR1 MNHEY and CDR2 SVGEGT. Trimming cost V 4 bases and J 3 bases; bases outside gene matches: 3. This CDR3 contains 13 residues. The CDR3 here is CASSSWGGYEQYF. The CDR3 DNA follows: TGTGCCAGCAGTTCTTGGGGGGGCTACGAGCAGTACTTC.

This clonotype was picked up a small number of times. This chain links TRBV5-6 with TRBJ2-2, with 10 bases aligning to TRBD1. Germline V gene lookup returns CDR1 SGHDT and CDR2 YYEEEE. Unmatched junction bases numbered 2, after V lost 3 bases and J lost 6 bases. The CDR3 runs to 14 residues. The CDR3: CASSWDRGAGELFF. The CDR3, as DNA: TGTGCCAGCAGCTGGGACAGGGGTGCCGGGGAGCTGTTTTTT.

The chain links TRBV7-2 to TRBJ2-1; 8 positions match TRBD1. CDR3 length: 17 residues. J lost 2 bases, V lost 5 bases, and 11 bases had no gene match. Per germline, CDR1 SGHTA and CDR2 FQGNSA. The CDR3 DNA is TGTGCCAGCAGCAAGGGCCTCAGGGGGCTCCCCTACAATGAGCAGTTCTTC. It encodes CASSKGLRGLPYNEQFF.

This clonotype was counted at least ten times. The rearrangement links TRBV7-9 to TRBJ1-5; no clear D gene. V dropped 1 base and J dropped 2 bases, with 9 bases sitting between them. This CDR3 has 15 residues. CDR1 and CDR2 (germline): SEHNR, FQNEAQ (reference sequence). The CDR3 protein is CASSLGTWGNQPQHF. The CDR3 DNA follows: TGTGCCAGCAGCTTAGGGACGTGGGGCAATCAGCCCCAGCATTTT. Using reference TRBV7-9 and TRBJ1-5 for the parts outside the CDR3, the full variable domain is DTGVSQNPRHKITKRGQNVTFRCDPISEHNRLYWYRQTLGQGPEFLTYFQNEAQLEKSRLLSDRFSAERPKGSFSTLEIQRTEQGDSAMYLCASSLGTWGNQPQHFGDGTRLSIL.

This clonotype appeared many times. An end of the junction does not agree with germline; a read error may underlie this. This chain uses TRBV19 with TRBJ2-5; D possibly corresponds to TRBD1 (5 bases). Germline CDR1 and CDR2: LNHDA and SQIVND (reference sequence). The CDR3 has 13 amino acids. The CDR3 DNA reads TGTGCCAGCAGTAACAGGCCGGGAGAGACCCAGTACTTC. It yields the protein CASSNRPGETQYF.

This sequence joins TRBV4-1 and TRBJ2-7; D might be TRBD1 (6 bases). The germline gives CDR1 MGHRA, CDR2 YSYEKL. Trimming shortened V by 1 base and J by 2 bases, and 12 bases separated the two germline ends. This CDR3 has 15 residues. In nucleotides, the CDR3 is TGCGCCAGCAGCCAAGCTCCGACAGGCACCTACGAGCAGTACTTC. Translation: CASSQAPTGTYEQYF.

This clonotype was recorded many times. The chain combines TRBV10-1 with TRBJ2-5; 12 bases match TRBD1. The CDR3 runs to 16 residues. The germline CDR1 and CDR2 sequences are WNHNN and SYGVQD (reference sequence). J was trimmed by 6 bases and V by 4 bases; bases with no gene match: 9. The CDR3 reads CASSARGTGGLKTQYF. The DNA for the CDR3 is TGCGCCAGCAGTGCACGAGGGACAGGGGGCTTGAAGACCCAGTACTTC.

V and J are TRBV11-2 and TRBJ2-3; D is possibly TRBD2 (6 bases). The germline V gene encodes CDR1 SGHAT and CDR2 FQNNGV. Trimming stripped 7 bases from V and 5 bases from J, with 16 bases between. The CDR3 totals 14 residues. In DNA, the CDR3 is TGTGCCAGCAAAGGAGGGAATGGAGTAGATACGCAGTATTTT. Residues: CASKGGNGVDTQYF.

This clonotype was recorded at least ten times. The chain has TRBV11-2 and TRBJ2-7; D gene uncertain. V was pared by 1 base and J by 2 bases, with 9 bases between. There are 14 residues in the CDR3. Per the germline V gene, CDR1 is SGHAT and CDR2 is FQNNGV. The CDR3 sequence is CASSLGWVTYEQYF. DNA of the CDR3: TGTGCCAGCAGCTTAGGGTGGGTCACCTACGAGCAGTACTTC.

This clonotype occurred many times. This chain connects TRBV7-6 to TRBJ2-7; D gene uncertain. This CDR3 is 13 amino acids long. CDR1 is SGHVS and CDR2 is FNYEAQ in the germline V gene. V was trimmed by 5 bases and J by 4 bases, leaving 12 bases between them. The CDR3 DNA sequence: TGTGCCAGCAGCCAGAACGTTGGGTACGAGCAGTACTTC. Translating it yields CASSQNVGYEQYF.

The chain is built from TRBV28 and TRBJ2-5; tentatively, D is TRBD1 or TRBD2 (6 bases each). V gave up 2 bases and J gave up 0 bases, with 13 bases separating them. The germline V gene encodes CDR1 MDHEN and CDR2 SYDVKM. The CDR3 is 16 amino acids. CDR3 DNA sequence: TGTGCCAGCAGTTTAAGGGGGGCGGGACACCAAGAGACCCAGTACTTC. Translation: CASSLRGAGHQETQYF.

This clonotype was counted only a few times. This may come from a read error, since a much larger clone is one base off. The conserved final phenylalanine or tryptophan is absent from the CDR3, which likely points to a read error. This chain connects TRBV28 to TRBJ1-1; a weak D match, TRBD1 (6 bases). The CDR3 totals 15 residues. The germline V and J ends were trimmed by 1 base and 2 bases, with 11 bases remaining between them. CDR1 is MDHEN and CDR2 is SYDVKM in the germline V gene. The CDR3 nucleotides are TGTGCCAGCAGTTTATACAGACAGGCTAACACTGAAGCTTTCCTT. Translating gives CASSLYRQANTEAFL.

This clonotype has just a few counts. The rearrangement joins TRBV5-1 to TRBJ2-2; D possibly corresponds to TRBD2 (5 bases). The CDR3 covers 14 residues. V was shortened by 0 bases and J by 5 bases, with 8 bases between the two germline ends. Germline CDR1 reads SGHRS; CDR2 reads YFSETQ. CDR3 amino acids: CASSLASGTGELFF. For the CDR3, the DNA is TGCGCCAGCAGCTTGGCCTCGGGAACCGGGGAGCTGTTTTTT.

The genes are TRBV25-1 and TRBJ2-7, with 8 positions matching TRBD2. V lost 9 bases and J lost 5; bases outside the gene matches: 18. The CDR3 runs 16 residues. Germline V gives CDR1 MGHDK, CDR2 SYGVNS. As DNA, the CDR3 is TGTGCCAGTGACCGGGGGGGGCCGGGCCCGGGCAACGAGCAGTACTTC. Translated, it gives CASDRGGPGPGNEQYF.

Remarks on this clonotype: This sequence is one base from a far larger clone and is likely a read error. This chain links TRBV6-2 or TRBV6-3 with TRBJ2-7, with no clear D. The CDR3 runs to 18 residues. The V gene's germline CDR1 is MNHEY and CDR2 SVGEGT. The CDR3 loop reads CVSSYSAPHIAGSYEQYF. In DNA form, the CDR3 reads TGTGTCAGCAGTTACTCGGCCCCCCACATCGCCGGCTCCTACGAGCAGTACTTC.